The rows below give T cell receptor beta chains drawn from one sample of a study of T cells after yellow fever vaccination. Via MiXCR, TCRdb re-called the 5' RACE reads, giving one row per CDR3 protein. This repertoire shows around 320,000 distinct CDR3 sequences, 8.5% to 10% found once; its top ten account for about 3%. The sample in question was CD4+ T cells sorted from PBMCs, obtained 5 days after the yellow fever booster vaccination. Every receptor here comes from a man younger than 30 who received the YFV17D yellow fever vaccine. The CDR3 runs from the conserved cysteine through the conserved F or W. D genes are given only for firm matches. The size field is filled for only some rows; it gives once, few, many or a size class.

size,V,D,J,CDR3,DNA
many,TRBV7-3,TRBD2,TRBJ2-2,CASSAGLAGTRELFF,TGTGCCAGCAGCGCCGGACTAGCGGGGACCCGGGAGCTGTTTTTT
few,TRBV5-1,TRBD1,TRBJ2-3,CASSLATGSTDTQYF,TGCGCCAGCAGCTTGGCGACAGGGAGCACAGATACGCAGTATTTT
-,TRBV5-1,-,TRBJ2-2,CASRRGEHTGELFF,TGCGCCAGCAGGCGGGGTGAACACACCGGGGAGCTGTTTTTT
-,TRBV11-2,-,TRBJ1-2,CASSLTSVYGYTF,TGTGCCAGCAGCTTGACATCCGTCTATGGCTACACCTTC
few,TRBV24-1,-,TRBJ2-5,CATSDARETRITYF,TGTGCCACCAGTGACGCCCGGGAGACTAGGATCACGTACTTC
few,TRBV29-1,TRBD2,TRBJ2-1,CSATSGGPNEQFF,TGCAGCGCGACTAGCGGGGGCCCCAATGAGCAGTTCTTC
-,TRBV18,-,TRBJ2-1,CASSPFSGDSSYNEQFF,TGTGCCAGCTCACCTTTTAGCGGGGACAGTAGCTACAATGAGCAGTTCTTC
-,TRBV7-8,-,TRBJ1-5,CASSLMEGIQPQHF,TGTGCCAGCAGCCTGATGGAAGGCATTCAGCCCCAGCATTTT
few,TRBV7-2,TRBD1,TRBJ1-5,CASSFGTGLNQPQHF,TGTGCCAGCAGCTTTGGGACAGGGTTGAATCAGCCCCAGCATTTT
-,TRBV5-1,-,TRBJ2-7,CASSLGDSHGYEQYF,TGCGCCAGCAGCCTCGGGGACTCTCATGGCTACGAGCAGTACTTC
-,TRBV29-1,-,TRBJ2-3,CSVARPPDTQYF,TGCAGCGTTGCACGCCCGCCAGATACGCAGTATTTT
many,TRBV28,-,TRBJ2-3,CASSLLRDTQYF,TGTGCCAGCAGCCTACTTCGAGATACGCAGTATTTT
-,TRBV19,-,TRBJ2-5,CASSAGWRETQYF,TGTGCCAGTAGTGCAGGATGGAGAGAGACCCAGTACTTC
many,TRBV18,-,TRBJ2-4,CASSRETKNIQYF,TGTGCCAGCTCCCGCGAGACCAAAAACATTCAGTACTTC
few,TRBV7-2,TRBD2,TRBJ2-1,CASSSPAGGLNEQFF,TGTGCCAGCAGCTCCCCCGCGGGGGGACTCAATGAGCAGTTCTTC
few,TRBV20-1,-,TRBJ2-2,CSARRGGDTGELFF,TGCAGTGCTAGGAGGGGGGGGGACACCGGGGAGCTGTTTTTT
-,TRBV7-2,TRBD1,TRBJ2-7,CASSPTGEPLYEQYF,TGTGCCAGCAGCCCGACAGGGGAACCCCTCTACGAGCAGTACTTC
-,TRBV4-1,-,TRBJ1-1,CASSQDSGGAFF,TGCGCCAGCAGCCAAGATTCGGGGGGAGCTTTCTTT
many,TRBV11-2,-,TRBJ2-1,CASTLGSTNEQFF,TGTGCCAGCACCTTAGGTAGCACGAATGAGCAGTTCTTC
many,TRBV12-3/TRBV12-4,-,TRBJ1-2,CASSLLRSGTF,TGTGCCAGCAGTTTGTTGAGGAGCGGAACCTTC
many,TRBV10-3,TRBD2,TRBJ2-7,CATRTSGVRNEQYF,TGTGCCACCCGGACTAGCGGGGTTAGGAACGAGCAGTACTTC
-,TRBV28,-,TRBJ2-3,CASSFLLEGTDTQYF,TGTGCCAGCAGTTTTCTTCTCGAAGGCACAGATACGCAGTATTTT
few,TRBV6-5,-,TRBJ1-1,CASSYLGEAFF,TGTGCCAGCAGTTACCTCGGGGAAGCTTTCTTT
-,TRBV4-1,-,TRBJ1-2,CASSQALIARNYGYTF,TGCGCCAGCAGCCAAGCCCTTATTGCACGGAACTATGGCTACACCTTC
many,TRBV4-2,-,TRBJ1-4,CASSTAGNSNEKLFF,TGTGCCAGCAGCACTGCAGGAAATTCTAATGAAAAACTGTTTTTT
-,TRBV10-3,-,TRBJ2-3,CAISEYYTTDTQYF,TGTGCCATCAGTGAGTACTACACAACAGATACGCAGTATTTT
few,TRBV28,-,TRBJ2-1,CASTPSAHNEQFF,TGTGCTTCTACCCCTAGCGCTCACAATGAGCAGTTCTTC
-,TRBV20-1,TRBD1,TRBJ2-7,CSARGPGQGNHEQYF,TGCAGTGCTAGGGGACCGGGACAGGGAAACCACGAGCAGTACTTC
few,TRBV4-1,TRBD1,TRBJ1-6,CASSQHGDRQGDSPLHF,TGCGCCAGCAGCCAACACGGAGATCGACAGGGGGATTCACCCCTCCACTTT
few,TRBV5-8,-,TRBJ1-5,CASSSGGMSNQPQHF,TGTGCCAGCAGCTCGGGGGGTATGAGCAATCAGCCCCAGCATTTT
-,TRBV6-5,TRBD1,TRBJ1-1,CASNSGGLTEAFF,TGTGCCAGCAACTCAGGGGGTCTCACTGAAGCTTTCTTT
-,TRBV24-1,-,TRBJ1-5,CATSDLGQPQHF,TGTGCCACCAGTGACCTCGGCCAGCCCCAGCATTTT